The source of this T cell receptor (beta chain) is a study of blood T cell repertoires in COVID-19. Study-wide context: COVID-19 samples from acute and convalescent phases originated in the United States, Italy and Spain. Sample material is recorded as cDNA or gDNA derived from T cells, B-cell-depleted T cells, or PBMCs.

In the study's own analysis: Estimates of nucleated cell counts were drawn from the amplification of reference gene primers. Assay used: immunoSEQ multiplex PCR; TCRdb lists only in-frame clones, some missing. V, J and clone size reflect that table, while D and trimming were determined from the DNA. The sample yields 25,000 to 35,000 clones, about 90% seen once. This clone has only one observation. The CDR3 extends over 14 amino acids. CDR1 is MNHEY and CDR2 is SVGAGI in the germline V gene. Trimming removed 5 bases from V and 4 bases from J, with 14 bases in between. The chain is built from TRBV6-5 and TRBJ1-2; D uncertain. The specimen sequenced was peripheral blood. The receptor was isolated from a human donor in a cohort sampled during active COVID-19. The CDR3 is CASSPLGVPYGYTF. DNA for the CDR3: TGTGCCAGCAGTCCCCTCGGGGTACCCTATGGCTACACCTTC.